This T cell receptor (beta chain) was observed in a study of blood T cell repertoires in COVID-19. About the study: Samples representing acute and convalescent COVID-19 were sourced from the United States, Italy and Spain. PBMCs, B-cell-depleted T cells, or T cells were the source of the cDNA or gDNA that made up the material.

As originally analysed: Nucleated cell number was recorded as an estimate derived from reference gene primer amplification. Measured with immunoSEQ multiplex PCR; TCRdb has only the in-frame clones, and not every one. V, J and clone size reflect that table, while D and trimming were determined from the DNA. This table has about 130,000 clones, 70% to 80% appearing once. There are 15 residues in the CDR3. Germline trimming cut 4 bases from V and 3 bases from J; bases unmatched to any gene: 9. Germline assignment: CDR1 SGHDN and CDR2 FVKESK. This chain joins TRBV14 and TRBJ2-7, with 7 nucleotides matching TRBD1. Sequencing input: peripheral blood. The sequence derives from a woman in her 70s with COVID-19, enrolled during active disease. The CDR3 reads CASSLGTAYNYEQYF. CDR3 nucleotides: TGTGCCAGCAGCCTAGGGACAGCTTACAACTACGAGCAGTACTTC.